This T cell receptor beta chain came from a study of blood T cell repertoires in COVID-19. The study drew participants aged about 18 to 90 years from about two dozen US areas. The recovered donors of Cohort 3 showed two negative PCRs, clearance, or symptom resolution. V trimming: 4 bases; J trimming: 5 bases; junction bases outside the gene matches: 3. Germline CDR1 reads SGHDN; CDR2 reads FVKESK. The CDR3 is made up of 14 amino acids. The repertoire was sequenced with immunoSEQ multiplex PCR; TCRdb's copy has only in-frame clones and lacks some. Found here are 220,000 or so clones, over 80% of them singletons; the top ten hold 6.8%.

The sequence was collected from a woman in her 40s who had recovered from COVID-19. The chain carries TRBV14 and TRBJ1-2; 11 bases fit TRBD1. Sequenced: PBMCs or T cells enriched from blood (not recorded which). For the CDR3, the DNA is TGTGCCAGCAGCCGGACAGGGGGCAGTTATGGCTACACCTTC. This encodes CASSRTGGSYGYTF.